The clone carrying this T cell receptor (beta chain) was counted a single time. What it recognizes is unknown. Using immunoSEQ multiplex PCR, the repertoire was profiled, and TCRdb retains in-frame clones only, with some absent. The table shows approximately 54,000 clones, with approximately 79% occurring only once. This sample is drawn from a study of vaccination effects on CD4 cells after COVID-19. ViraFEST expansion of antigen-specific CD4+ T cells with viral peptide pools preceded sequencing. CD4+ T cell isolation took place after 10 days of culture. V was shortened by 4 bases and J by 2 bases, with 10 bases between the two germline ends. The CDR3 runs to 14 residues. From germline, CDR1 is SGHTA and CDR2 FQGTGA.

This receptor was identified in a human donor who received a COVID-19 vaccine. The rearrangement joins TRBV7-3 to TRBJ2-3; the D gene is possibly TRBD2 (6 bases). The sample in question was CD4+ T cells from PBMCs cultured with HCoV-229E spike peptides, obtained before COVID-19 vaccination. In nucleotides, the CDR3 is TGTGCCAGCAGCTCGGGACTCACCACAGATACGCAGTATTTT. Protein: CASSSGLTTDTQYF.